These 21 T cell receptor beta chains were sequenced from one sample in a study of blood T cell repertoires in COVID-19. TCRdb's copy holds only in-frame clones and misses some; the assay was immunoSEQ multiplex PCR. There are around 250,000 clones in the sample; 70% to 90% occur only once, and around 1.3% lies in the top ten. Sample: PBMCs or T cells enriched from blood (not recorded which). The receptors shown here come from a woman between 40 and 50 years old with acute COVID-19.

This sequence joins TRBV6-4 and TRBJ1-1; the D is unclear. V lost 4 bases and J lost 0, with 6 bases in between. CDR3 length: 13 residues. Germline lookup yields CDR1 MRHNA and CDR2 SNTAGT. The CDR3 here is CASSVTVNTEAFF. The CDR3, as DNA: TGTGCCAGCAGTGTTACGGTGAACACTGAAGCTTTCTTT.

The V and J genes are TRBV28 and TRBJ2-7; D might be TRBD2 (7 bases). Trimming removed 4 bases from V and 0 bases from J, with 13 bases in between. The CDR3 has 15 residues. CDR1 and CDR2 (germline): MDHEN, SYDVKM. The CDR3 nucleotides read TGTGCCAGCAGTTCGGGGGGCCCCAGCTCCTACGAGCAGTACGTC. Amino acids: CASSSGGPSSYEQYV.

The chain combines TRBV2 with TRBJ1-5, with TRBD1 matching over 8 bases. Germline CDR1 is SNHLY and CDR2 is FYNNEI. V shed 2 bases and J 2 bases; nucleotides not matched to a gene: 14. This CDR3 is 19 amino acids long. The CDR3 spells CASSESTGGISEGNQPQHF. The CDR3 coding sequence is TGTGCCAGCAGTGAATCTACAGGGGGGATCTCAGAGGGCAATCAGCCCCAGCATTTT. The full variable domain, completed using reference TRBV2 and TRBJ1-5, is EPEVTQTPSHQVTQMGQEVILRCVPISNHLYFYWYRQILGQKVEFLVSFYNNEISEKSEIFDDQFSVERPDGSNFTLKIRSTKLEDSAMYFCASSESTGGISEGNQPQHFGDGTRLSIL.

The V and J genes are TRBV6-5 and TRBJ2-2, with no clear D. Trimming left V 6 bases short and J 5 bases short, with 10 bases between. Germline V gene data show CDR1 as MNHEY and CDR2 as SVGAGI. The CDR3 extends over 13 amino acids. CDR3 sequence: CASSPFTTGELFF. CDR3 nucleotide sequence: TGTGCCAGCAGCCCCTTTACAACCGGGGAGCTGTTTTTT.

The chain carries TRBV10-3 and TRBJ1-1; 10 bases are a match to TRBD1. Germline V gene sequence: CDR1 ENHRY, CDR2 SYGVKD. V was pared by 4 bases and J by 5 bases, with 4 bases of the junction left unmatched. The CDR3 runs to 14 residues. The DNA of the CDR3 is TGTGCCATCAGTGTTGGGACAGGGGAAACTGAAGCTTTCTTT. It yields the protein CAISVGTGETEAFF.

The chain recombines TRBV6-5 with TRBJ1-1, with 7 nucleotides matching TRBD1. Germline lookup yields CDR1 MNHEY and CDR2 SVGAGI. Trimming at V came to 0 bases and at J to 11 bases, leaving 0 bases not matched to a gene. The CDR3 consists of 11 residues. The CDR3 DNA sequence: TGTGCCAGCAGTTACTCGGACAGGGCTTTCTTT. Residues: CASSYSDRAFF.

This chain links TRBV7-2 with TRBJ1-2; 9 nucleotides match TRBD1. The V gene's germline CDR1 is SGHTA and CDR2 FQGNSA. CDR3 length equals 16 residues. V lost 6 bases, J lost 8 bases, and 16 bases stayed unmatched. The CDR3 coding sequence is TGTGCCAGCAGGCCCGGGACAGGGATGCCGGGGATCGGCTACACCTTC. Translation gives CASRPGTGMPGIGYTF.

The chain recombines TRBV3-1 (or the pseudogene TRBV3-2) with TRBJ2-7; 9 bases are shared with TRBD1. V lost 2 bases and J lost 4; bases outside the gene matches: 18. Germline CDR1 and CDR2: LGHDT and YNNKEL (reference sequence). This CDR3 is built from 19 residues. The CDR3 nucleotides are TGTGCCAGCAGCCAACGCACCAGGGACAGGGAAAGTCTTGATTACGAGCAGTACGTC. Protein product: CASSQRTRDRESLDYEQYV.

J is TRBJ2-1 and V is TRBV13, with a possible D match to TRBD1 (6 bases). Trimming shortened V by 5 bases and J by 3 bases, and 14 bases separated the two germline ends. The V gene's germline CDR1 is PRHDT and CDR2 FYEKMQ (reference sequence). The CDR3 extends over 15 amino acids. This CDR3 is CASSAQQGDYNEQFF. The CDR3 coding sequence is TGTGCCAGCAGCGCGCAACAGGGCGACTACAATGAGCAGTTCTTC. Combining the CDR3 with reference TRBV13 and TRBJ2-1 gives the whole variable domain AAGVIQSPRHLIKEKRETATLKCYPIPRHDTVYWYQQGPGQDPQFLISFYEKMQSDKGSIPDRFSAQQFSDYHSELNMSSLELGDSALYFCASSAQQGDYNEQFFGPGTRLTVL.

This chain uses TRBV12-5 with TRBJ1-1; 7 nucleotides agree with TRBD1. The germline V gene encodes CDR1 LGHNT and CDR2 FRNRAP. The CDR3 length is 13 residues. V shed 5 bases, J shed 11 bases, and the junction held 11 bases outside the gene matches. The CDR3 here is CASGLLPGQDAFF. The CDR3 nucleotides read TGTGCTAGTGGTCTCCTCCCCGGACAGGATGCTTTCTTT.

The chain has TRBV7-9 and TRBJ2-1, with 10 bases aligning to TRBD2. The CDR3 runs to 18 residues. V shed 4 bases, J shed 3 bases, and the junction held 12 bases outside the gene matches. Germline V gene sequence: CDR1 SEHNR, CDR2 FQNEAQ (reference sequence). Written as DNA, the CDR3 is TGTGCCAGCAGCTCCCCCCGGGCTAGCGGGAGTCGCTACAATGAGCAGTTCTTC. Its translation is CASSSPRASGSRYNEQFF.

This clone was picked up one time. The rearrangement links TRBV7-6 to TRBJ2-3; possible D gene TRBD2, 6 bases. CDR3 length: 19 amino acids. The V end was cut by 1 base, the J end by 2 bases, with 22 bases between. Germline CDR1 and CDR2: SGHVS and FNYEAQ. CDR3 region: CASSLGSIVGGVPTDTQYF. DNA of the CDR3: TGTGCCAGCAGCTTAGGAAGCATAGTCGGGGGAGTTCCCACAGATACGCAGTATTTT.

The chain combines TRBV19 with TRBJ2-3; D call uncertain. The length of the CDR3 is 12 residues. V was pared by 5 bases and J by 6 bases, with 9 bases between. CDR1 and CDR2 from the germline V gene are LNHDA and SQIVND (reference sequence). The CDR3 reads CASSPTRDTQYF. CDR3 nucleotide sequence: TGTGCCAGTAGTCCAACGAGGGATACGCAGTATTTT.

The genes are TRBV5-1 and TRBJ1-6; the match to TRBD1 covers 10 bases. The germline V gene encodes CDR1 SGHRS and CDR2 YFSETQ. With 3 bases clipped from V and 8 bases from J, the junction kept 8 bases outside the gene matches. The CDR3 is 16 residues long. The CDR3 reads CASSSSSGTGDSPLHF. CDR3 coding DNA: TGCGCCAGCAGCTCCTCTTCCGGGACAGGGGATTCACCCCTCCACTTT. Based on the CDR3 plus reference TRBV5-1 and TRBJ1-6, the full variable domain is KAGVTQTPRYLIKTRGQQVTLSCSPISGHRSVSWYQQTPGQGLQFLFEYFSETQRNKGNFPGRFSGRQFSNSRSEMNVSTLELGDSALYLCASSSSSGTGDSPLHFGNGTRLTVT.

J is TRBJ1-3 and V is TRBV30; maybe TRBD1 (6 bases). Trimming took off 3 bases at V and 4 bases at J, with 10 bases between the two ends. The CDR3 has 13 amino acids. Germline CDR1 is GTSNPN and CDR2 is SVGIG (reference sequence). The CDR3 DNA sequence: TGTGCCTGGAGCCAGGGGCACGGAAACACCATATATTTT. Translated: CAWSQGHGNTIYF.

This sequence joins TRBV4-1 and TRBJ2-7, with 8 nucleotides matching TRBD1. Germline loops: CDR1 MGHRA, CDR2 YSYEKL. The CDR3 totals 17 residues. With V trimmed by 10 bases and J by 4 bases, 21 bases remained unmatched. CDR3 residues: CATPPPGQEDSDYEQYV. In nucleotides, the CDR3 is TGCGCCACGCCACCTCCGGGACAGGAGGACTCAGATTACGAGCAGTACGTC.

The chain recombines TRBV5-5 with TRBJ1-1, with 8 bases aligning to TRBD1. The ends lost 3 bases at V and 4 bases at J; junction bases unmatched: 8. Per the germline V gene, CDR1 is SGHKS and CDR2 is YYEKEE (reference sequence). The CDR3 is 15 residues long. The CDR3 sequence is CASSSPGGSATEAFF. In DNA form, the CDR3 reads TGTGCCAGCAGCTCCCCAGGGGGCAGCGCCACTGAAGCTTTCTTT. The variable domain in full, with the rest retrieved from reference TRBV5-5 and TRBJ1-1, is DAGVTQSPTHLIKTRGQQVTLRCSPISGHKSVSWYQQVLGQGPQFIFQYYEKEERGRGNFPDRFSARQFPNYSSELNVNALLLGDSALYLCASSSPGGSATEAFFGQGTRLTVV.

This clone was picked up a small number of times. The chain has TRBV5-1 and TRBJ2-2, with a tentative D call TRBD1 (7 bases). This CDR3 contains 14 residues. V lost 3 bases to trimming and J lost 7 bases, with 13 bases between them. The V gene's germline CDR1 is SGHRS and CDR2 YFSETQ. The CDR3 loop reads CASSYGGGVGELFF. For the CDR3, the DNA is TGCGCCAGCAGCTATGGAGGGGGCGTCGGGGAGCTGTTTTTT.

The V gene is TRBV5-1, the J gene TRBJ2-7; TRBD2 is a possible D gene (5 bases). The CDR3 sequence is 14 residues long. Germline assignment: CDR1 SGHRS and CDR2 YFSETQ. V lost 2 bases, J lost 1 base, and 10 bases lay in between. CDR3 nucleotide sequence: TGCGCCAGCAGCTTATCCGGGGAATCCTACGAGCAGTACGTC. Protein product: CASSLSGESYEQYV.

The rearrangement uses TRBV14 and TRBJ1-2, with a possible D match to TRBD1 (5 bases). CDR1 and CDR2 from the germline V gene are SGHDN and FVKESK. V lost 1 base and J 3 bases, leaving 9 bases between the germline ends. The CDR3 loop spans 14 amino acids. The chain's CDR3 is CASSQGTSYYGYTF. The DNA for the CDR3 is TGTGCCAGCAGCCAAGGGACAAGCTACTATGGCTACACCTTC.

This clone was picked up a small number of times. The J gene is TRBJ1-5, the V gene TRBV12-5; 8 bases map to TRBD1. The CDR3 is 15 residues long. J gave up 7 bases and V 0 bases, and 5 bases lay outside the gene matches. Germline V gene data show CDR1 as LGHNT and CDR2 as FRNRAP. CDR3: CASGLVDRALQPQHF. Here the CDR3 DNA reads TGTGCTAGTGGTTTGGTGGACAGGGCTCTCCAGCCCCAGCATTTT.